These 27 T cell receptor beta chains came from one sample sequenced in a study of T cell changes during pregnancy in multiple sclerosis. This table comes from immunoSEQ multiplex PCR, and its TCRdb copy is limited to in-frame clones, with some not included. The sample has roughly 26,000 clones, roughly 87% seen once. This specimen was CD8+ T cells from peripheral blood mononuclear cells, taken in the second trimester of pregnancy. The receptors here all came from a female donor with multiple sclerosis, enrolled in a pregnancy study.

The chain couples TRBV15 to TRBJ2-1, with D possibly being TRBD2 (5 bases). There are 12 residues in the CDR3. Looked up from germline, CDR1 is LNHNV and CDR2 is YYDKDF (reference sequence). The V gene lost 5 bases and the J gene lost 8 bases, with 10 bases spanning the gap. The CDR3 here is CATSPGSHEQFF. In nucleotides, the CDR3 is TGTGCCACCAGCCCGGGGAGCCATGAGCAGTTCTTC.

The V gene is TRBV15, the J gene TRBJ2-5; TRBD2 agrees at 8 bases. Germline CDR1 is LNHNV and CDR2 is YYDKDF (reference sequence). After removal of 3 bases from V and 1 base from J, the junction contained 4 bases not matched to a gene. The CDR3 sequence is 15 residues long. CDR3 loop: CATSRIAGTQETQYF. DNA for the CDR3: TGTGCCACCAGCAGGATAGCGGGGACCCAAGAGACCCAGTACTTC.

The chain has TRBV7-9 and TRBJ2-1; no definite D call. Germline CDR1 reads SEHNR; CDR2 reads FQNEAQ (reference sequence). There are 12 residues in the CDR3. Trimming removed 5 bases from V and 6 bases from J, with 8 bases in between. CDR3 in DNA: TGTGCCAGCAGCATGGGCTCCAATGAGCAGTTCTTC. Translation: CASSMGSNEQFF.

The chain is built from TRBV5-5 and TRBJ2-3; the D gene is possibly TRBD2 (6 bases). This CDR3 has 15 residues. Germline V gene data show CDR1 as SGHKS and CDR2 as YYEKEE (reference sequence). V lost 3 bases to trimming and J lost 5 bases, with 16 bases between them. CDR3 loop: CASSWTMGSGDTQYF. For the CDR3, the DNA is TGTGCCAGCAGCTGGACTATGGGAAGTGGAGATACGCAGTATTTT.

The J gene is TRBJ2-7, the V gene TRBV6-1; D call uncertain. The CDR3 loop spans 13 amino acids. V lost 2 bases to trimming and J lost 3 bases, with 8 bases between them. Germline V gene sequence: CDR1 MNHNS, CDR2 SASEGT. The CDR3 DNA reads as TGTGCCAGCAGTGAAACTATCTTCTACGAGCAGTACTTC. The encoded protein is CASSETIFYEQYF.

This chain links TRBV27 with TRBJ2-7; 10 nucleotides match TRBD2. V shed 0 bases, J shed 4 bases, and the junction held 6 bases outside the gene matches. The CDR3 is 16 residues long. Germline CDR1 is MNHEY and CDR2 is SMNVEV (reference sequence). DNA of the CDR3: TGTGCCAGCAGTTTATCGGGACTAGCGTTCGGGTACGAGCAGTACTTC. Its protein product is CASSLSGLAFGYEQYF.

The rearrangement links TRBV5-8 to TRBJ1-1, with 11 bases lining up with TRBD1. Germline CDR1 reads SGHTS; CDR2 reads YDEGEE. This CDR3 is built from 15 residues. The V segment lost 4 bases and the J segment 4 bases; nucleotides outside the gene matches: 6. The CDR3 nucleotides read TGTGCCAGCAGCCTTGGACAGGGGGCAGGCACTGAAGCTTTCTTT. Its translation is CASSLGQGAGTEAFF.

This chain connects TRBV29-1 to TRBJ2-2; D ambiguous. The V end lost 7 bases, the J end lost 8 bases, and 14 bases lay between the germline ends. This CDR3 has 12 amino acids. Germline V lookup: CDR1 SQVTM, CDR2 ANQGSEA. The CDR3 region has the DNA TGCAGCGGCGGCCGCGTCGGTGGGGAGCTGTTTTTT. This sequence encodes CSGGRVGGELFF.

CDR3 bases: TGCGCCAGCAGCTTGAAGGGACTAAACTTTTTTACCTACGAGCAGTACTTC. Protein sequence: CASSLKGLNFFTYEQYF. This rearrangement joins TRBV5-1 to TRBJ2-7; 7 bases line up with TRBD2. Trimming cost V 1 base and J 2 bases; bases outside gene matches: 12. CDR1 SGHRS and CDR2 YFSETQ come from the germline V gene. The CDR3 has 17 residues.

This sequence joins TRBV5-1 and TRBJ2-4, with 8 bases that match TRBD1. The CDR3 length is 16 residues. Germline loops: CDR1 SGHRS, CDR2 YFSETQ. The V and J ends lost 4 bases and 1 base, in that order; junction bases with no gene match: 7. In DNA form, the CDR3 reads TGCGCCAGCAGCAGAACGACAGGGGAGGCCAAAAACATTCAGTACTTC. This translates into CASSRTTGEAKNIQYF.

The gene calls are TRBV7-9 and TRBJ1-1; D is uncertain. The CDR3 has 17 residues. Germline lookup yields CDR1 SEHNR and CDR2 FQNEAQ (reference sequence). V dropped 3 bases and J dropped 7 bases, with 24 bases sitting between them. The CDR3 protein is CASSFRHLVGWGGEAFF. The CDR3, as DNA: TGTGCCAGCAGCTTTCGTCATCTGGTCGGTTGGGGAGGTGAAGCTTTCTTT.

This clone showed up just a few times. The rearrangement uses TRBV28 and TRBJ2-7, with 7 bases aligning to TRBD1. There are 13 residues in the CDR3. J gave up 3 bases and V 10 bases, and 9 bases lay outside the gene matches. CDR1 is MDHEN, CDR2 SYDVKM, per germline. This chain's CDR3 is CATSQGPNYEQYF. CDR3 DNA: TGTGCCACTTCACAGGGGCCCAACTACGAGCAGTACTTC.

This chain uses TRBV7-9 with TRBJ2-1, with D possibly TRBD2 on 7 matching bases. Between the trimmed V and J ends, which lost 5 bases and 7 bases, there was a span of 15 bases. This CDR3 comprises 14 residues. Per germline, CDR1 SEHNR and CDR2 FQNEAQ (reference sequence). In nucleotides, the CDR3 is TGTGCCAGCAGCCTTGGGGGGGGCTTGAATGAGCAGTTCTTC. Translating gives CASSLGGGLNEQFF.

J is TRBJ2-1 and V is TRBV5-4; TRBD2 aligns across 16 bases. Trimming took 4 bases from V and 6 from J; bases not matched to a gene: 7. CDR3 size: 17 residues. Germline CDR1 is SGHNT and CDR2 is YYREEE (reference sequence). This chain's CDR3 is CASSPGLAGGRVNEQFF. CDR3 DNA: TGTGCCAGCAGCCCGGGACTAGCGGGAGGGAGGGTCAATGAGCAGTTCTTC.

The CDR3 spells CASSVGMSAGDGYQQQFF. CDR3 nucleotide sequence: TGTGCCAGCAGCGTAGGCATGTCGGCGGGAGATGGGTATCAGCAGCAGTTCTTC. The chain has TRBV9 and TRBJ2-1, with 7 nucleotides matching TRBD2. Trimming took 0 bases from V and 11 from J; bases not matched to a gene: 20. CDR1 and CDR2 (germline): SGDLS, YYNGEE. The CDR3 loop spans 18 amino acids.

This chain connects TRBV15 to TRBJ2-7; the match to TRBD1 covers 9 bases. Germline V lookup: CDR1 LNHNV, CDR2 YYDKDF (reference sequence). The junction had 8 bases not matched to a gene; V was cut back by 1 base and J by 4 bases. This CDR3 contains 16 residues. CDR3 nucleotide sequence: TGTGCCACCAGCAGAGGCCCTGGACAGGGGCGGTACGAGCAGTACTTC. Translated: CATSRGPGQGRYEQYF.

The CDR3 loop is CASSYSGGGGETQYF. CDR3 bases: TGTGCCAGCAGTTACTCCGGGGGGGGAGGAGAGACCCAGTACTTC. The rearrangement joins TRBV6-5 to TRBJ2-5; 8 bases map to TRBD2. The CDR3 runs to 15 residues. The germline V gene encodes CDR1 MNHEY and CDR2 SVGAGI. V lost 0 bases, J lost 4 bases, and 4 bases stayed unmatched.

This chain uses TRBV27 with TRBJ2-2; the D is unclear. V gave up 0 bases and J gave up 1 base, with 3 bases separating them. The length of the CDR3 is 14 residues. Germline CDR1 and CDR2: MNHEY and SMNVEV (reference sequence). CDR3 region: CASSLSRNTGELFF. In DNA, the CDR3 is TGTGCCAGCAGTTTATCCCGGAACACCGGGGAGCTGTTTTTT.

The chain combines TRBV28 with TRBJ1-1; D is ambiguous. Germline V CDR1 and CDR2: MDHEN, SYDVKM. The CDR3 sequence is 13 residues long. V was cut by 6 bases and J by 1 base, with 9 bases left in between. CDR3 loop: CASSLLSNTEAFF. CDR3 nucleotides: TGTGCCAGCAGCCTTCTATCGAACACTGAAGCTTTCTTT.

This clone occurred once. The chain recombines TRBV27 with TRBJ1-2; D is perhaps TRBD1 (6 bases). Trimming stripped 3 bases from V and 6 bases from J, with 11 bases between. Germline V gene lookup returns CDR1 MNHEY and CDR2 SMNVEV (reference sequence). The CDR3 is 13 amino acids. CDR3 loop: CASSFKGDHGYTF. The CDR3 DNA is TGTGCCAGCAGTTTTAAGGGGGATCATGGCTACACCTTC.

This clone was seen once. The chain is built from TRBV5-1 and TRBJ2-7; possibly TRBD2 for D (6 bases). Germline CDR1 and CDR2: SGHRS and YFSETQ. This CDR3 is 15 amino acids long. The V end was cut by 5 bases, the J end by 4 bases, with 19 bases between. Here the CDR3 reads CASSPLVPEGYEQYF. The CDR3, as DNA: TGCGCCAGCAGTCCCTTGGTACCGGAGGGGTACGAGCAGTACTTC. Variable domain in full (rest from reference TRBV5-1 and TRBJ2-7): KAGVTQTPRYLIKTRGQQVTLSCSPISGHRSVSWYQQTPGQGLQFLFEYFSETQRNKGNFPGRFSGRQFSNSRSEMNVSTLELGDSALYLCASSPLVPEGYEQYFGPGTRLTVT.

The rearrangement uses TRBV2 and TRBJ2-4; 8 bases line up with TRBD2. Germline loops: CDR1 SNHLY, CDR2 FYNNEI. The ends lost 6 bases at V and 0 bases at J; junction bases unmatched: 7. The CDR3 sequence is 16 residues long. In DNA, the CDR3 is TGTGCCAGCAGGAAACTAGCGGACGTAGCCAAAAACATTCAGTACTTC. Its protein is CASRKLADVAKNIQYF.

DNA for the CDR3: TGTGCCAGCAGTTTACCCAGACTAGCGGGTAAGCCCTACGAGCAGTACTTC. It translates to CASSLPRLAGKPYEQYF. V is TRBV28 and J is TRBJ2-7; 10 bases map to TRBD2. This CDR3 is built from 17 residues. Germline values: CDR1 MDHEN, CDR2 SYDVKM. Germline trimming cut 2 bases from V and 2 bases from J; bases unmatched to any gene: 9.

This clone showed up just once. The chain links TRBV7-9 to TRBJ1-4, with 7 positions matching TRBD1. The CDR3 loop spans 14 amino acids. From germline, CDR1 is SEHNR and CDR2 FQNEAQ (reference sequence). Trimming cost V 4 bases and J 6 bases; bases outside gene matches: 5. The CDR3 DNA sequence: TGTGCCAGCAGCTCCGGACAGGAATATGAAAAACTGTTTTTT. It specifies CASSSGQEYEKLFF.

The J gene is TRBJ1-5, the V gene TRBV7-9; TRBD1 is a possible D gene (6 bases). Germline V CDR1 and CDR2: SEHNR, FQNEAQ (reference sequence). V gave up 5 bases and J gave up 5 bases, with 13 bases separating them. This CDR3 is built from 14 residues. CDR3 in amino acids: CASSASTGHQPQHF. DNA of the CDR3: TGTGCCAGCAGCGCCTCGACAGGCCATCAGCCCCAGCATTTT.

J is TRBJ2-1 and V is TRBV19; TRBD2 is a possible D gene (5 bases). This CDR3 is built from 14 residues. The V gene's germline CDR1 is LNHDA and CDR2 SQIVND (reference sequence). V lost 4 bases, J lost 7 bases, and 14 bases lay in between. The CDR3 DNA sequence: TGTGCCAGTAGTAATGGCCTAGCTCTTAATGAGCAGTTCTTC. Protein: CASSNGLALNEQFF.

The genes are TRBV18 and TRBJ2-1; 8 nucleotides line up with TRBD2. Germline CDR1 is KGHSH and CDR2 is LQKENI. The CDR3 has 15 amino acids. Unmatched junction bases numbered 2, after V lost 2 bases and J lost 2 bases. The CDR3 loop reads CASSPSGGTYNEQFF. CDR3 DNA: TGTGCCAGCTCACCATCGGGAGGGACCTACAATGAGCAGTTCTTC.